This is a list of T cell receptor beta chains from one sample in a study of blood T cell repertoires in COVID-19. The protocol was immunoSEQ multiplex PCR, while the TCRdb copy is restricted to in-frame clones and leaves out a portion. The sample shows around 90,000 clones, 70% to 90% of them seen only once. Sequences were obtained from peripheral blood. The receptors originated from a human donor in a cohort sampled during active COVID-19. The CDR3 runs from the conserved cysteine through the conserved F or W. A D gene is named only where the DNA matches it firmly. Rows give clone size only sometimes, using once, few, many, or a class for an expanded clone.

clone_size: .; v_call: TRBV14; d_call: TRBD1; j_call: TRBJ1-1; cdr3_aa: CASSPGQGMNTEAFF; cdr3_nt: TGTGCCAGCAGCCCGGGACAGGGGATGAACACTGAAGCTTTCTTT
clone_size: .; v_call: TRBV10-3; d_call: TRBD1; j_call: TRBJ1-6; cdr3_aa: CAISVGQGYNSPLHF; cdr3_nt: TGTGCCATCAGTGTGGGACAGGGGTACAATTCACCCCTCCACTTT
clone_size: .; v_call: TRBV28; d_call: .; j_call: TRBJ2-1; cdr3_aa: CASSPRDRDGGEQFF; cdr3_nt: TGTGCCAGCAGTCCGAGAGACCGGGACGGGGGTGAGCAGTTCTTC
clone_size: .; v_call: TRBV7-3; d_call: .; j_call: TRBJ1-2; cdr3_aa: CASALAGESHGYTF; cdr3_nt: TGTGCCAGCGCCCTTGCAGGGGAATCGCATGGCTACACCTTC
clone_size: .; v_call: TRBV28; d_call: .; j_call: TRBJ1-1; cdr3_aa: CASTPGGPGTEAFF; cdr3_nt: TGTGCCAGCACTCCCGGAGGCCCGGGAACTGAAGCTTTCTTT
clone_size: .; v_call: TRBV14; d_call: .; j_call: TRBJ1-6; cdr3_aa: CASSQDLGGAYSPLHF; cdr3_nt: TGTGCCAGCAGCCAAGATCTCGGGGGGGCATATTCACCCCTCCACTTT
clone_size: once; v_call: TRBV7-2; d_call: .; j_call: TRBJ2-5; cdr3_aa: CASSLARARETQYF; cdr3_nt: TGTGCCAGCAGCTTAGCCAGGGCCCGTGAGACCCAGTACTTC
clone_size: .; v_call: TRBV30; d_call: .; j_call: TRBJ1-1; cdr3_aa: CAWTPAGVAAQPEAFF; cdr3_nt: TGTGCCTGGACCCCAGCCGGGGTTGCAGCCCAGCCTGAAGCTTTCTTT
clone_size: .; v_call: TRBV10-2; d_call: TRBD2; j_call: TRBJ2-7; cdr3_aa: CASSSSGYEQYF; cdr3_nt: TGCGCCAGCTCTTCTAGCGGCTACGAGCAGTACTTC
clone_size: few; v_call: TRBV6-1; d_call: TRBD1; j_call: TRBJ1-4; cdr3_aa: CASTRQGVVEKLFF; cdr3_nt: TGTGCCAGCACCAGACAGGGGGTTGTAGAAAAACTGTTTTTT
clone_size: many; v_call: TRBV9; d_call: .; j_call: TRBJ2-2; cdr3_aa: CASSGAARNTGELFF; cdr3_nt: TGTGCCAGCAGCGGGGCAGCTCGCAACACCGGGGAGCTGTTTTTT
clone_size: .; v_call: TRBV3-1/TRBV3-2; d_call: TRBD2; j_call: TRBJ2-3; cdr3_aa: CASSQEGGGASTDTQYF; cdr3_nt: TGTGCCAGCAGCCAAGAAGGCGGGGGGGCTTCCACAGATACGCAGTATTTT
clone_size: .; v_call: TRBV15; d_call: .; j_call: TRBJ1-2; cdr3_aa: CATSRVRTASYGYTF; cdr3_nt: TGTGCCACCAGCAGGGTCAGGACAGCCTCCTATGGCTACACCTTC
clone_size: .; v_call: TRBV19; d_call: TRBD1; j_call: TRBJ1-4; cdr3_aa: CASSRGTVVSEKLFF; cdr3_nt: TGTGCCAGTAGTAGAGGGACAGTAGTGAGTGAAAAACTGTTTTTT
clone_size: .; v_call: TRBV6-6; d_call: .; j_call: TRBJ1-2; cdr3_aa: CASSYGTGGERDGYTF; cdr3_nt: TGTGCCAGCAGTTACGGGACCGGAGGGGAGAGGGATGGCTACACCTTC
clone_size: .; v_call: TRBV18; d_call: .; j_call: TRBJ2-2; cdr3_aa: CASSASQGAAGELFF; cdr3_nt: TGTGCCAGCTCAGCATCACAGGGTGCTGCCGGGGAGCTGTTTTTT
clone_size: .; v_call: TRBV30; d_call: TRBD2; j_call: TRBJ2-7; cdr3_aa: CAWSGIAGALSYEQYF; cdr3_nt: TGTGCCTGGAGTGGGATAGCGGGGGCCCTCTCCTACGAGCAGTACTTC
clone_size: .; v_call: TRBV7-2; d_call: TRBD1; j_call: TRBJ1-2; cdr3_aa: CASSLVDRGIHGYTF; cdr3_nt: TGTGCCAGCAGCTTAGTGGACAGGGGTATCCATGGCTACACCTTC
clone_size: few; v_call: TRBV7-2; d_call: TRBD1; j_call: TRBJ1-5; cdr3_aa: CASSSRAPTGGSNQPQHF; cdr3_nt: TGTGCCAGCAGCTCTCGAGCCCCGACAGGGGGATCCAATCAGCCCCAGCATTTT
clone_size: .; v_call: TRBV2; d_call: TRBD1; j_call: TRBJ1-5; cdr3_aa: CATQLGQGDQPQHF; cdr3_nt: TGTGCCACCCAGTTGGGACAGGGGGATCAGCCCCAGCATTTT